Presented here are 22 T cell receptor beta chains from one specimen sequenced in a study of blood T cell repertoires in COVID-19 (dated by TCRdb to the early 2020s). The receptor library was made with the immunoSEQ multiplex PCR assay. TCRdb provides this immuneACCESS table in a form limited to in-frame rearrangements. Some clones are lacking; in checked studies, under half of them reflect an unresolved V gene, and why the rest are absent is not known. A total of 260,000 or so clones appear in this sample, 83% of them only once. The ten largest clonotypes hold roughly 5.7% of the sample. Input material: peripheral blood. The receptor source for this set is an elderly man with acute or convalescent COVID-19.

This clone came up once. The chain is built from TRBV10-3 and TRBJ2-3; D possibly corresponds to TRBD1 (6 bases). V lost 0 bases and J lost 2, with 9 bases in between. CDR3 length: 15 amino acids. Per germline, CDR1 ENHRY and CDR2 SYGVKD. DNA for the CDR3: TGTGCCATCAGTGAGTCGAGGACAGCCACAGATACGCAGTATTTT. Translation gives CAISESRTATDTQYF.

The chain employs TRBV5-1 and TRBJ2-1; a possible D gene is TRBD2 (6 bases). V was pared by 3 bases and J by 0 bases, with 10 bases between. This CDR3 contains 15 residues. Looked up from germline, CDR1 is SGHRS and CDR2 is YFSETQ. CDR3 loop: CASSSEGGSYNEQFF. CDR3 DNA sequence: TGCGCCAGCAGCTCGGAGGGCGGCTCCTACAATGAGCAGTTCTTC.

V gene TRBV3-1 (or the pseudogene TRBV3-2) combines with J gene TRBJ2-1; 7 bases align to TRBD2. Germline V lookup: CDR1 LGHDT, CDR2 YNNKEL (reference sequence). The CDR3 spans 15 residues. V gave up 0 bases and J gave up 5 bases; unmatched junction bases: 4. The CDR3 region has the DNA TGTGCCAGCAGCCAAGAAACTCTAGCGGACAATGAGCAGTTCTTC. It yields the protein CASSQETLADNEQFF.

The count of this clone is one. This chain links TRBV6-5 with TRBJ2-1; 8 nucleotides match TRBD2. This CDR3 spans 15 amino acids. CDR1 and CDR2 from the germline V gene are MNHEY and SVGAGI. The trim removed 8 bases at V and 5 bases at J, leaving 11 bases unmatched. The CDR3 region is CASRSPSGGNNEQFF. As DNA, the CDR3 is TGTGCCAGCCGAAGCCCTTCGGGAGGGAACAATGAGCAGTTCTTC.

This clone turned up a few times. This rearrangement joins TRBV5-4 to TRBJ2-7; TRBD1 aligns across 10 bases. Germline V gene sequence: CDR1 SGHNT, CDR2 YYREEE (reference sequence). This CDR3 region has 15 residues. Trimming took 4 bases from V and 5 from J; bases not matched to a gene: 9. CDR3 in DNA: TGTGCCAGCAGCGGGCCGGGACAGGGGATGGACGAGCAGTACTTC. Translating it yields CASSGPGQGMDEQYF.

The chain carries TRBV4-2 and TRBJ2-7; TRBD2 matches 10 bases. The CDR3 length is 18 residues. CDR1 and CDR2 from the germline V gene are LGHNA and YNFKEQ. J lost 6 bases, V lost 1 base, and 15 bases had no gene match. Here the CDR3 DNA reads TGTGCCAGCAGCCAAGGCTCTGACGGTAGCGGGGGGACAACCGAGCAGTACTTC. This encodes CASSQGSDGSGGTTEQYF.

The chain has TRBV6-2 or TRBV6-3 and TRBJ2-5; TRBD2 matches 9 bases. CDR3 length equals 15 residues. CDR1 is MNHEY and CDR2 is SVGEGT in the germline V gene. V gave up 2 bases and J gave up 5 bases; unmatched junction bases: 6. DNA of the CDR3: TGTGCCAGCAGTTACCCTAGCGGGATTTTGGAGACCCAGTACTTC. It encodes CASSYPSGILETQYF.

The chain couples TRBV6-5 to TRBJ1-3; D not certain. V shed 7 bases and J shed 0 bases, with 13 bases lying between them. The CDR3 spans 15 residues. Per germline, CDR1 MNHEY and CDR2 SVGAGI. The DNA of the CDR3 is TGTGCCAGCACCGTGTCCCAGTCCTCTGGAAACACCATATATTTT. Protein product: CASTVSQSSGNTIYF.

V and J are TRBV2 and TRBJ2-4; possibly TRBD2 for D (6 bases). From germline, CDR1 is SNHLY and CDR2 FYNNEI. The CDR3 extends over 15 amino acids. V gave up 7 bases and J gave up 6 bases, with 19 bases separating them. CDR3 loop: CASTQTIGGRNIQYF. Written as DNA, the CDR3 is TGTGCCAGCACCCAGACTATCGGGGGACGAAACATTCAGTACTTC.

The CDR3 loop reads CASSLEAARYNEQFF. The CDR3 DNA sequence: TGCGCCAGCAGCTTGGAGGCGGCCCGGTACAATGAGCAGTTCTTC. The chain is built from TRBV5-1 and TRBJ2-1; D is ambiguous. V lost 0 bases and J 4 bases, leaving 11 bases between the germline ends. The CDR3 has 15 residues. Germline V gives CDR1 SGHRS, CDR2 YFSETQ.

The chain couples TRBV5-4 to TRBJ2-5; maybe TRBD2 (6 bases). The length of the CDR3 is 14 residues. Trimming left V 5 bases short and J 4 bases short, with 15 bases between. Germline values: CDR1 SGHNT, CDR2 YYREEE (reference sequence). The CDR3 coding sequence is TGTGCCAGCAGGTCGCGGGACGGGGGAGAGACCCAGTACTTC. Translation gives CASRSRDGGETQYF. The full variable domain, its missing parts supplied by reference TRBV5-4 and TRBJ2-5, is ETGVTQSPTHLIKTRGQQVTLRCSSQSGHNTVSWYQQALGQGPQFIFQYYREEENGRGNFPPRFSGLQFPNYSSELNVNALELDDSALYLCASRSRDGGETQYFGPGTRLLVL.

V and J are TRBV6-4 and TRBJ2-5; D perhaps matches TRBD2 (5 bases). The CDR3 is 13 residues long. Trimming took off 1 base at V and 5 bases at J, with 8 bases between the two ends. Germline V CDR1 and CDR2: MRHNA, SNTAGT. The CDR3 nucleotides read TGTGCCAGCAGTGACTACCCGGGGGAGACCCAGTACTTC. Encoded protein: CASSDYPGETQYF.

The CDR3, as DNA: TGTGCCAGCAGTTTCTTCGACAGGGCCTCCTACGAGCAGTACTTC. Translation: CASSFFDRASYEQYF. The chain recombines TRBV28 with TRBJ2-7; TRBD1 matches 7 bases. V was clipped by 3 bases and J by 0 bases; unmatched bases: 5. CDR3 length equals 15 residues. Germline CDR1 and CDR2: MDHEN and SYDVKM.

This chain joins TRBV30 and TRBJ1-2; 7 bases map to TRBD1. The CDR3 sequence is 13 residues long. Unmatched junction bases numbered 9, after V lost 3 bases and J lost 8 bases. Germline V gene lookup returns CDR1 GTSNPN and CDR2 SVGIG (reference sequence). The DNA of the CDR3 is TGTGCCTGGAGCCCCCAGGGGGGAGGAGGCTACACCTTC. It encodes CAWSPQGGGGYTF.

This CDR3 reads CASSYPHRGRQPQHF. As DNA, the CDR3 is TGTGCCAGCAGTTATCCCCACAGGGGGAGACAGCCCCAGCATTTT. V and J are TRBV27 and TRBJ1-5, with 8 bases lining up with TRBD1. V shed 4 bases and J 7 bases; nucleotides not matched to a gene: 9. Per the germline V gene, CDR1 is MNHEY and CDR2 is SMNVEV (reference sequence). The CDR3 is 15 amino acids.

V gene TRBV6-5 combines with J gene TRBJ1-1; 8 bases map to TRBD1. Looked up from germline, CDR1 is MNHEY and CDR2 is SVGAGI. The CDR3 consists of 15 residues. V was pared by 6 bases and J by 6 bases, with 12 bases of the junction left unmatched. The CDR3: CASSFGQGLGAEAFF. The DNA for the CDR3 is TGTGCCAGCAGCTTCGGACAGGGCCTGGGGGCTGAAGCTTTCTTT.

The rearrangement uses TRBV24-1 and TRBJ2-1, with 8 bases that match TRBD1. The ends lost 2 bases at V and 1 base at J; junction bases unmatched: 6. The germline CDR1 and CDR2 sequences are KGHDR and SFDVKD. This CDR3 comprises 17 residues. The chain's CDR3 is CATSDWAGGESYNEQFF. The CDR3 DNA follows: TGTGCCACCAGTGATTGGGCAGGGGGCGAATCCTACAATGAGCAGTTCTTC.

The gene calls are TRBV5-5 and TRBJ2-2, with 8 nucleotides matching TRBD2. Unmatched junction bases numbered 11, after V lost 4 bases and J lost 3 bases. The CDR3 has 17 residues. Germline CDR1 SGHKS, CDR2 YYEKEE (reference sequence). CDR3 sequence reads: CASSRDGAGVDTGELFF. CDR3 nucleotide sequence: TGTGCCAGCAGCAGGGACGGAGCGGGAGTGGACACCGGGGAGCTGTTTTTT.

The rearrangement uses TRBV7-9 and TRBJ2-5, with TRBD1 matching 7 bases. The CDR3 extends over 15 amino acids. Germline V lookup: CDR1 SEHNR, CDR2 FQNEAQ (reference sequence). The V and J ends lost 2 bases and 1 base, in that order; junction bases with no gene match: 4. In DNA form, the CDR3 reads TGTGCCAGCAGCTTAATGTCAGGGGGCCAAGAGACCCAGTACTTC. Translated: CASSLMSGGQETQYF. The full variable domain, rest sourced from reference TRBV7-9 and TRBJ2-5, is DTGVSQNPRHKITKRGQNVTFRCDPISEHNRLYWYRQTLGQGPEFLTYFQNEAQLEKSRLLSDRFSAERPKGSFSTLEIQRTEQGDSAMYLCASSLMSGGQETQYFGPGTRLLVL.

The chain employs TRBV7-3 and TRBJ2-2; weak D call: TRBD2 (6 bases). The CDR3 length is 16 residues. Per the germline V gene, CDR1 is SGHTA and CDR2 is FQGTGA. V was trimmed by 3 bases and J by 0 bases, leaving 11 bases between them. CDR3 sequence: CASSLGGLSNTGELFF. CDR3 DNA sequence: TGTGCCAGCAGCTTGGGGGGATTATCGAACACCGGGGAGCTGTTTTTT.

The chain combines TRBV5-1 with TRBJ2-7, with a possible D match to TRBD2 (5 bases). The CDR3 has 13 amino acids. CDR1 and CDR2 from the germline V gene are SGHRS and YFSETQ. V dropped 4 bases and J dropped 0 bases, with 8 bases sitting between them. CDR3 protein: CASSGSASYEQYF. The DNA of the CDR3 is TGCGCCAGCAGCGGTAGCGCCTCCTACGAGCAGTACTTC.

This clone was seen only a few times. The chain couples TRBV5-1 to TRBJ2-7; D is possibly TRBD2 (5 bases). Germline CDR1 is SGHRS and CDR2 is YFSETQ. The V end was cut by 4 bases, the J end by 7 bases, with 15 bases between. The length of the CDR3 is 13 residues. The CDR3 loop is CASSPPGSREQYF. CDR3 sequence (DNA): TGCGCCAGCAGCCCTCCGGGGAGCAGGGAGCAGTACTTC.